This TCR beta chain was observed in a study of T cell repertoires in cytomegalovirus infection. Looking at the study overall: Shared public TCR beta signatures pointed to both CMV infection and a matching HLA type. Study results and caveats: Carriers of CMV and the relevant HLA type were discriminated by public TCR beta frequency. Across the ex vivo response, the dominant clonotypes were HLA-C-restricted CMV-specific TCR beta clonotypes.

This clonotype was found once. Antigen: not known. As the CDR3 is not closed by the conserved phenylalanine or tryptophan, this likely results from a read error. TCRdb passed the reads through MiXCR, listing each CDR3 protein once. The sample records approximately 500,000 distinct CDR3 sequences, approximately 16% being singletons. Sequenced material: CD8+ T cells from PBMCs. The origin of this receptor is a human donor in good health (CMV status not recorded). Some clones in this sample may be carry-over from other donors' samples.

The CDR3 bases are TGTGCCAGCAGCTACCCGTTATTTCTAGACGCTGGGGCCAACGTCCTGACTTTA. Translated, it gives CASSYPLFLDAGANVLTL. V usage is TRBV4-2 and J usage is TRBJ2-6; D is undetermined. CDR3 length: 18 residues. Trimming pared 5 bases from V and 2 bases from J, leaving 19 bases between. The germline V gene has CDR1 LGHNA and CDR2 YNFKEQ.